The rows below give T cell receptor beta chains drawn from one sample of a study of blood T cell repertoires in COVID-19. The assay was immunoSEQ multiplex PCR, and TCRdb's table has in-frame clones only and misses some. The data contain under 200,000 clones, around 81% of them singletons. The sample consisted of peripheral blood. The receptors here all came from a man aged 55 to 70 with COVID-19, enrolled during active disease. The CDR3 runs from the conserved cysteine through the conserved F or W. Fields, in order: J gene, V gene, clone size, D gene, CDR3 DNA, CDR3 protein. D genes are given only for firm matches. Expanded clones get a size class; other rows say once, few or many, or leave the size out.

>TRBJ1-2|TRBV5-1|NA|NA
TGCGCCAGCAGACCGTCCTTACAGGGTAGCTATGGCTACACCTTC
CASRPSLQGSYGYTF
>TRBJ1-2|TRBV27|NA|NA
TGTGCCAGCAGCTTCCTGACTGGACAACACTATGGCTACACCTTC
CASSFLTGQHYGYTF
>TRBJ1-2|TRBV5-6|NA|NA
TGTGCCAGCAGCTTACAGAACTATGGCTACACCTTC
CASSLQNYGYTF
>TRBJ1-1|TRBV12-5|NA|NA
TGTGCTAGTGGTTTGCAGGAAGGGGGCACTGAAGCTTTCTTT
CASGLQEGGTEAFF
>TRBJ2-5|TRBV28|NA|TRBD1
TGTGCCAGCAGTTTCCGGGACAGTCAAGAGACCCAGTACTTC
CASSFRDSQETQYF
>TRBJ1-1|TRBV29-1|NA|TRBD1
TGCAGCGTGAAGGGACAGATGAACACTGAAGCTTTCTTT
CSVKGQMNTEAFF
>TRBJ1-4|TRBV7-8|NA|TRBD1
TGTGCCAGCAGCAAAAAACAGGGGGATGCAGCTAATGAAAAACTGTTTTTT
CASSKKQGDAANEKLFF
>TRBJ2-2|TRBV3-1/TRBV3-2|NA|NA
TGTGCCAGCAGCCAAGATAGGAGCGCTGCGAACACCGGGGAGCTGTTTTTT
CASSQDRSAANTGELFF
>TRBJ2-7|TRBV6-1|few|TRBD2
TGTGCCAGCAGTGAAGATCAGCGGGGTTACTACGAGCAGTACTTC
CASSEDQRGYYEQYF
>TRBJ1-1|TRBV7-2|NA|NA
TGTGCCAGCAGCTTTACAGGGACCCAGGGCACTGAAGCTTTCTTT
CASSFTGTQGTEAFF
>TRBJ1-5|TRBV7-9|NA|TRBD1
TGTGCCAGCAGCTGGGGGACAGGGGACGGTCAGCCCCAGCATTTT
CASSWGTGDGQPQHF
>TRBJ1-1|TRBV7-9|NA|NA
TGTGCCAGCAGCTTAGGTGTGGGGAGTTCTGGCACTGAAGCTTTCTTT
CASSLGVGSSGTEAFF
>TRBJ2-7|TRBV19|NA|NA
TGTGCCAGTAGTATAGCGGCGGGGTTCTACGAGCAGTACTTC
CASSIAAGFYEQYF
>TRBJ2-1|TRBV7-2|NA|NA
TGTGCCAGCAGCTTAAGGACAGTTCAAGATGAGCAGTTCTTC
CASSLRTVQDEQFF
>TRBJ1-2|TRBV10-2|NA|TRBD1
TGCGCCAGCATGGGGACAGGGGGCTATGGCTACACCTTC
CASMGTGGYGYTF
>TRBJ2-2|TRBV19|NA|TRBD2
TGTGCCAGTAGTATGAGTAGCGGGAGGGCTGGGGAGCTGTTTTTT
CASSMSSGRAGELFF
>TRBJ1-5|TRBV27|NA|NA
TGTGCCAGCAGTTTATCGGCAGGTGGTAATCAGCCCCAGCATTTT
CASSLSAGGNQPQHF
>TRBJ1-5|TRBV4-2|NA|NA
TGTGCCAGCAGCGACAGCGATGCCCGGGCTCAGCCCCAGCATTTT
CASSDSDARAQPQHF
>TRBJ2-7|TRBV13|NA|TRBD1
TGTGCCAGCAGCCCGACAGGGGTTCCTGGCGAGCAGTACTTC
CASSPTGVPGEQYF
>TRBJ2-1|TRBV28|NA|NA
TGTGCCAGCAGTTTATTGACTCTCTCCTACAATGAGCAGTTCTTC
CASSLLTLSYNEQFF
>TRBJ2-7|TRBV18|once|NA
TGTGCCAGCTCACCACGCGAAGGGGACGAGCAGTACTTC
CASSPREGDEQYF
>TRBJ1-2|TRBV7-9|NA|NA
TGTGCCAGCAGCTTTAACTACAATGGTGGCTACACCTTC
CASSFNYNGGYTF
>TRBJ2-5|TRBV18|NA|TRBD1
TGTGCCAGCTCTCTCCGGGACAGCGGAGAGACCCAGTACTTC
CASSLRDSGETQYF
>TRBJ2-6|TRBV2|NA|NA
TGTGCCAGCAGTGCCACAGGGTCTGGGGCCAACGTCCTGACTTTC
CASSATGSGANVLTF
>TRBJ1-2|TRBV28|NA|NA
TGTGCCAGCCGAAAAGCGCTTGGTTATAGTGGCTACACCTTC
CASRKALGYSGYTF
>TRBJ2-1|TRBV7-2|NA|NA
TGTGCCAGCAGCATGGACTCTTCCTACAATGAGCAGTTCTTC
CASSMDSSYNEQFF
>TRBJ2-3|TRBV5-1|once|TRBD1
TGCGCCAGCAGCGCGGGACAGGGGGCAGATACGCAGTATTTT
CASSAGQGADTQYF
>TRBJ1-2|TRBV7-9|few|NA
TGTGCCAGCAGCCCGGGACAACTAACGGGCGGCTACACCTTC
CASSPGQLTGGYTF
>TRBJ1-1|TRBV7-2|NA|TRBD1
TGTGCCAGCAGCTTAGCGTCCGGGACAGGAGTTGAAGCTTTCTTT
CASSLASGTGVEAFF
>TRBJ2-7|TRBV28|once|NA
TGTGCCAGCAGCCGAGATTACGAGCAGTACTTC
CASSRDYEQYF
>TRBJ2-5|TRBV12-3/TRBV12-4|NA|NA
TGTGCCAGCAGCCTGGGGGGTCCCCGGACCCAGTACTTC
CASSLGGPRTQYF
>TRBJ2-2|TRBV7-2|once|NA
TGTGCCAGCAGCTTAAAAGGGGCCTTGGGGACCGGGGAGCTGTTTTTT
CASSLKGALGTGELFF
>TRBJ2-5|TRBV18|NA|TRBD1
TGTGCCAGCTCGTCCACCCGGGACAGGGGAGGGGAGACCCAGTACTTC
CASSSTRDRGGETQYF
>TRBJ2-7|TRBV10-3|NA|TRBD1
TGTGCCATCAGTGAGTCGGGGGGACAGGGGGCGCGTGAGCAGTACTTC
CAISESGGQGAREQYF
>TRBJ1-2|TRBV27|NA|NA
TGTGCCAGCAGTTTATCACAGGCCCCGGGTTATGGCTACACCTTC
CASSLSQAPGYGYTF
>TRBJ2-1|TRBV28|NA|TRBD1
TGTGCCACCGCAGGGACAGCTTACAATGAGCAGTTCTTC
CATAGTAYNEQFF
>TRBJ1-4|TRBV2|NA|TRBD1
TGTGCCAGCAGGAGACAGGGCGAAAAACTGTTTTTT
CASRRQGEKLFF
>TRBJ1-3|TRBV11-2|NA|NA
TGTGCCTCCAGGGGAGCTTCCTCTGGAAACACCATATATTTT
CASRGASSGNTIYF
>TRBJ2-2|TRBV2|once|NA
TGTGCCAGCAGACGGACGGCGGAGGTATCCGGGGAGCTGTTTTTT
CASRRTAEVSGELFF
>TRBJ2-7|TRBV27|NA|NA
TGTGCCAGCAGGCCCACAGGAGCCTCCTACGAGCAGTACTTC
CASRPTGASYEQYF
>TRBJ2-1|TRBV28|NA|NA
TGTGCCAGCAGTCTTTTTAACAATGAGCAGTTCTTC
CASSLFNNEQFF
>TRBJ1-5|TRBV12-5|NA|NA
TGTGCTAGTGGTTTGCAAAGACAGGGCAATCAGCCCCAGCATTTT
CASGLQRQGNQPQHF
>TRBJ2-5|TRBV5-6|NA|NA
TGTGCCAGCAGTCCGGGAAAATCAAGAGAGACCCAGTACTTC
CASSPGKSRETQYF
>TRBJ1-1|TRBV5-5|once|NA
TGTGCCAGCAGCCCGAGGACGGAGGCGAACACTGAAGCTTTCTTT
CASSPRTEANTEAFF
>TRBJ2-3|TRBV15|NA|TRBD1
TGTGCCACCAGTCTGACAGGGGTTGGAGATACGCAGTATTTT
CATSLTGVGDTQYF
>TRBJ1-4|TRBV21-1|NA|NA
TGTGCCAGCAGAACCAGGGGGCAGTCGGAAAAACTGTTTTTT
CASRTRGQSEKLFF
>TRBJ1-1|TRBV3-1/TRBV3-2|few|NA
TGTGCCAGCAGCCAATATACTGAAGCTTTCTTT
CASSQYTEAFF
>TRBJ2-7|TRBV6-5|NA|TRBD1
TGTGCCAGCAGTATGGGACAGGGAGGCCCCTACGAGCAGTACTTC
CASSMGQGGPYEQYF
>TRBJ1-4|TRBV6-5|NA|TRBD1
TGTGCCAGCAGTTATCGCTCAGGGGGCTGGGAAAAACTGTTTTTT
CASSYRSGGWEKLFF
>TRBJ1-6|TRBV7-2|NA|TRBD1
TGTGCCAGCAGCCGCCGACAGGGGGCCTCACCCCTCCACTTT
CASSRRQGASPLHF